The present entry profiles one TCR beta chain with its context. Antigen unknown. After removal of 1 base from V and 3 bases from J, the junction contained 7 bases not matched to a gene. This CDR3 is 16 amino acids long. Germline CDR1 reads MNHNS; CDR2 reads SASEGT. TCRdb's table, derived via immunoSEQ multiplex PCR, lists solely in-frame clones and lacks some. The repertoire includes roughly 240,000 clones, approximately 87% of them detected once, and 2.6% sits in the top ten. The sample is drawn from a study of cytomegalovirus exposure and HLA in healthy donors. Study overall: It was reported in a later analysis that the 95 to 150 validation repertoires used the same platform as the 666 first-cohort repertoires. Study results and caveats: A list of 150 to 200 TCR beta chains associated with cytomegalovirus was given. Three chains tied to CMV proved CMV antigen-specific in vitro. According to a subsequent analysis, TCR clusters from the first cohort were inclined to appear together in the 100 to 150 validation repertoires.

The chain couples TRBV6-1 to TRBJ1-1, with 8 bases identical to TRBD1. The source material was PBMCs. The sequence derives from a man between 18 and 35 years old in good health and CMV-seronegative. CDR3 nucleotides: TGTGCCAGCAGTGAAGGGAATAGGGGACAGGACACTGAAGCTTTCTTT. Translating it yields CASSEGNRGQDTEAFF.